Included here is one T cell receptor beta chain sequence, with context. Its matching antigen is unknown. V was pared by 5 bases and J by 3 bases, with 3 bases of the junction left unmatched. This CDR3 spans 13 amino acids. Germline lookup yields CDR1 SQVTM and CDR2 ANQGSEA. PCR amplification relied on 60 Vbeta primers (plus 13 Jbeta primers). Under the authors' procedure: As a later analysis found, there were 78 million or so unique TCR beta chains, of which approximately 10 million were shared. TCRdb's table, derived via immunoSEQ multiplex PCR, lists solely in-frame clones and lacks some. V and J calls and clone size are as listed in that table; D and trimming were resolved from the DNA. The sample comprises approximately 79,000 clones, 65% to 85% of which are singletons, and about 22% rests with the top ten. Healthy bone marrow donors made up the donor group. The data belong to a study of cytomegalovirus exposure and HLA in healthy donors. Study-level points and caveats: Later analysis identified a missense DCLRE1C variant that was linked to TCR beta V- and J-gene trimming.

The sequenced sample consisted of PBMCs. The receptor was isolated from a woman aged 40 to 50 in good health and CMV-seropositive. The chain uses TRBV29-1 and TRBJ2-1; 8 nucleotides line up with TRBD2. CDR3 nucleotides: TGCAGCGTTAGCGGGAGAAACTACAATGAGCAGTTCTTC. Amino acid sequence: CSVSGRNYNEQFF.